One sample yielded the 13 T cell receptor beta chains listed below, sequenced in a study of cytomegalovirus exposure and HLA in healthy donors. PCR involved 60 Vbeta and 13 Jbeta primers. This table comes from immunoSEQ multiplex PCR, and its TCRdb copy is limited to in-frame clones, with some not included. Of about 190,000 clones listed, 78% are singletons. Material for sequencing was PBMCs. The receptors here all came from a woman aged 30 to 39 in good health and CMV-seropositive.

V usage is TRBV27 and J usage is TRBJ2-1; 12 nucleotides agree with TRBD2. The V gene's germline CDR1 is MNHEY and CDR2 SMNVEV (reference sequence). This CDR3 spans 17 amino acids. V lost 4 bases, J lost 4 bases, and 8 bases stayed unmatched. CDR3 amino acids: CASSSTGTSGYYNEQFF. The CDR3 DNA reads TGTGCCAGCAGTTCCACCGGGACTAGCGGGTATTACAATGAGCAGTTCTTC.

The chain uses TRBV9 and TRBJ2-3; D gene ambiguous. Trimming took off 1 base at V and 6 bases at J, with 6 bases between the two ends. This CDR3 region has 12 residues. Per germline, CDR1 SGDLS and CDR2 YYNGEE. The CDR3 sequence: CASSVNHDTQYF. The DNA for the CDR3 is TGTGCCAGCAGCGTAAATCATGATACGCAGTATTTT.

The V call is TRBV27, the J call TRBJ1-3, with D perhaps TRBD1 (6 bases). The germline CDR1 and CDR2 sequences are MNHEY and SMNVEV (reference sequence). The V gene lost 10 bases and the J gene lost 3 bases, with 13 bases spanning the gap. The CDR3 extends over 13 amino acids. The CDR3 bases are TGTGCCAACAAAGACAGGATTGGAAACACCATATATTTT. This gives the protein CANKDRIGNTIYF.

The V call is TRBV7-2, the J call TRBJ2-1; TRBD2 agrees at 10 bases. The CDR3 extends over 15 amino acids. Germline CDR1 and CDR2: SGHTA and FQGNSA. V lost 5 bases to trimming and J lost 3 bases; unmatched junction nucleotides: 4. CDR3 DNA: TGTGCCAGCAGCCTCGTAGCGGGGGGCTACAATGAGCAGTTCTTC. As protein: CASSLVAGGYNEQFF.

The J gene is TRBJ1-6, the V gene TRBV6-5; D possibly corresponds to TRBD1 (6 bases). V was cut by 6 bases and J by 6 bases, with 12 bases left in between. From germline, CDR1 is MNHEY and CDR2 SVGAGI. This CDR3 contains 14 residues. As DNA, the CDR3 is TGTGCCAGCAGAACCAGGGGTCTTAATTCACCCCTCCACTTT. Amino acids: CASRTRGLNSPLHF.

The chain has TRBV7-8 and TRBJ2-1; D might be TRBD2 (6 bases). CDR1 is SGHVS, CDR2 FQNEAQ, per germline. The CDR3 is 15 residues long. The V gene lost 3 bases and the J gene lost 6 bases, with 15 bases spanning the gap. Here the CDR3 reads CASSFWDSFGNEQFF. As DNA, the CDR3 is TGTGCCAGCAGCTTTTGGGACTCTTTCGGCAATGAGCAGTTCTTC.

CDR3 nucleotide sequence: TGTGCCAGCAGCAATCCCGGCGGGGGCGCCTACAATGAGCAGTTCTTC. Translation: CASSNPGGGAYNEQFF. This chain joins TRBV28 and TRBJ2-1, with D maybe TRBD2 (7 bases). The CDR3 spans 16 residues. Trimming pared 6 bases from V and 2 bases from J, leaving 17 bases between. Germline CDR1 is MDHEN and CDR2 is SYDVKM.

The chain uses TRBV10-3 and TRBJ2-5, with TRBD2 matching 8 bases. This CDR3 is 15 amino acids long. The germline CDR1 and CDR2 sequences are ENHRY and SYGVKD. The junction had 7 bases not matched to a gene; V was cut back by 3 bases and J by 4 bases. The CDR3 protein is CAISEGAGVGETQYF. The CDR3 nucleotides are TGTGCCATCAGTGAAGGAGCGGGAGTGGGAGAGACCCAGTACTTC.

V gene TRBV5-1 combines with J gene TRBJ2-1; 9 nucleotides agree with TRBD1. Unmatched junction bases numbered 11, after V lost 1 base and J lost 6 bases. The CDR3 runs 17 residues. Germline V gene lookup returns CDR1 SGHRS and CDR2 YFSETQ. The CDR3 nucleotides read TGCGCCAGCAGCTTGACCGGCGGGACAGGGCGGGCCAATGAGCAGTTCTTC. Translated, it gives CASSLTGGTGRANEQFF.

V and J are TRBV10-3 and TRBJ2-7; D not certain. This CDR3 is built from 12 residues. CDR1 and CDR2 (germline): ENHRY, SYGVKD. The germline V and J ends were trimmed by 6 bases and 3 bases, with 9 bases remaining between them. CDR3 nucleotides: TGTGCCATCAGCCGAGGCGGCTACGAGCAGTACTTC. Its protein is CAISRGGYEQYF.

This clone has a handful of counts. V usage is TRBV6-4 and J usage is TRBJ1-1, with D tentatively TRBD1 (5 bases). V was cut by 6 bases and J by 6 bases, with 8 bases left in between. CDR1 MRHNA and CDR2 SNTAGT come from the germline V gene. CDR3 length equals 11 residues. In nucleotides, the CDR3 is TGTGCCAGCAGAAGGGGCGCTGAAGCTTTCTTT. As protein: CASRRGAEAFF.

The chain couples TRBV13 to TRBJ1-1, with TRBD1 as a possible D gene (5 bases). CDR1 is PRHDT and CDR2 is FYEKMQ in the germline V gene (reference sequence). This CDR3 is built from 15 residues. The ends were cut back, 4 bases at V and 6 bases at J, with 18 bases in the middle. CDR3 loop: CASSWSRASGAEAFF. CDR3 bases: TGTGCCAGCAGCTGGAGCAGGGCTTCGGGCGCTGAAGCTTTCTTT.

The CDR3 protein is CASYATGQPIIEQYF. CDR3 bases: TGTGCCAGCTATGCAACGGGACAGCCCATCATCGAGCAGTACTTC. The chain carries TRBV27 and TRBJ2-7, with 7 positions matching TRBD1. Germline V gene lookup returns CDR1 MNHEY and CDR2 SMNVEV (reference sequence). CDR3 size: 15 residues. The V gene end was trimmed by 8 bases and the J gene end by 6 bases; junction bases not matched to a gene: 16.